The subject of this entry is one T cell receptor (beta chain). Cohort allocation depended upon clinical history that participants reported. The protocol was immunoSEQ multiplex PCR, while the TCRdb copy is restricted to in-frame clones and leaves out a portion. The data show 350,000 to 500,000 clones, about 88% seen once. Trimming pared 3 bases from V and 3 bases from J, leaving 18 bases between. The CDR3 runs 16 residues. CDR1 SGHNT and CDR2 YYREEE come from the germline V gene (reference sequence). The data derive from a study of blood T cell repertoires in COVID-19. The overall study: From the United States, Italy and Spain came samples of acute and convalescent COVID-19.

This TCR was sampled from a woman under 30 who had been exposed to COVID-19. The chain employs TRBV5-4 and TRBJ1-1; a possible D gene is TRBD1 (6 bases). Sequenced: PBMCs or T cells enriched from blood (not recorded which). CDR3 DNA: TGTGCCAGCAGCTCCCGGACAGACCGAAGGTACACTGAAGCTTTCTTT. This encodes CASSSRTDRRYTEAFF.